Shown below are 14 T cell receptor beta chains from a single sample sequenced in a study of cytomegalovirus exposure and HLA in healthy donors. In the PCR, 60 Vbeta and 13 Jbeta primers were used. The assay was immunoSEQ multiplex PCR, and TCRdb's table has in-frame clones only and misses some. This sample has around 78,000 clones, with approximately 72% found just once. Sequenced: PBMCs. These TCRs come from a woman aged 40 to 49 in good health and CMV-seropositive.

This chain connects TRBV6-5 to TRBJ2-7; D is possibly TRBD1 (5 bases). This CDR3 region has 10 residues. Trimming stripped 5 bases from V and 9 bases from J, with 8 bases between. The germline gives CDR1 MNHEY, CDR2 SVGAGI. CDR3 sequence: CASSTRGQYF. For the CDR3, the DNA is TGTGCCAGCAGTACAAGGGGGCAGTACTTC.

The chain has TRBV27 and TRBJ2-1; TRBD2 matches 10 bases. The CDR3 covers 14 residues. With 10 bases clipped from V and 0 bases from J, the junction kept 3 bases outside the gene matches. Per germline, CDR1 MNHEY and CDR2 SMNVEV (reference sequence). Here the CDR3 DNA reads TGTGCCATCTCTAGCGGGGGCTCCTACAATGAGCAGTTCTTC. The encoded protein is CAISSGGSYNEQFF.

This rearrangement joins TRBV6-1 to TRBJ1-5; D may be TRBD1 (6 bases). CDR3 length: 14 amino acids. V lost 5 bases to trimming and J lost 5 bases, with 13 bases between them. CDR1 MNHNS and CDR2 SASEGT come from the germline V gene. CDR3 sequence: CASSTSTGYQPQHF. The CDR3 nucleotides read TGTGCCAGCAGTACCAGCACAGGGTATCAGCCCCAGCATTTT.

This clone appeared once. V is TRBV4-1 and J is TRBJ2-3; 7 bases map to TRBD1. After removal of 2 bases from V and 1 base from J, the junction contained 3 bases not matched to a gene. Germline loops: CDR1 MGHRA, CDR2 YSYEKL. This CDR3 is 15 amino acids long. CDR3 sequence (DNA): TGCGCCAGCAGCCAACGACAGGGCGGCACAGATACGCAGTATTTT. Encoded protein: CASSQRQGGTDTQYF.

The V and J genes are TRBV4-1 and TRBJ2-2; no clear D. The CDR3 is made up of 14 amino acids. V lost 1 base and J lost 7, with 10 bases in between. CDR1 MGHRA and CDR2 YSYEKL come from the germline V gene. Written as DNA, the CDR3 is TGCGCCAGCAGCCAAGTTAGACTGGACGGGGAGCTGTTTTTT. Its translation is CASSQVRLDGELFF.

V is TRBV30 and J is TRBJ2-2, with TRBD1 matching 7 bases. Germline values: CDR1 GTSNPN, CDR2 SVGIG (reference sequence). V was clipped by 3 bases and J by 4 bases; unmatched bases: 11. The CDR3 spans 16 residues. The CDR3 protein is CAWRNTRGRSTGELFF. CDR3 nucleotide sequence: TGTGCCTGGAGGAACACTAGGGGGCGTTCCACCGGGGAGCTGTTTTTT. The full variable domain, its missing parts supplied by reference TRBV30 and TRBJ2-2, is SQTIHQWPATLVQPVGSPLSLECTVEGTSNPNLYWYRQAAGRGLQLLFYSVGIGQISSEVPQNLSASRPQDRQFILSSKKLLLSDSGFYLCAWRNTRGRSTGELFFGEGSRLTVL.

The V and J genes are TRBV2 and TRBJ2-5; D may be TRBD1 (5 bases). V was pared by 2 bases and J by 7 bases, with 23 bases between. The CDR3 consists of 17 residues. Germline CDR1 is SNHLY and CDR2 is FYNNEI. The CDR3 nucleotides are TGTGCCAGCAGTGAATACGAGGTCCGAGGAAAAAGGGGGACCCAGTACTTC. It codes for CASSEYEVRGKRGTQYF.

In its sample, this clone was seen a few times. The genes are TRBV6-5 and TRBJ1-1; maybe TRBD1 (6 bases). Germline V CDR1 and CDR2: MNHEY, SVGAGI. The CDR3 runs to 14 residues. The ends were cut back, 2 bases at V and 4 bases at J, with 11 bases in the middle. Here the CDR3 reads CASSYAGAITEAFF. CDR3 nucleotides: TGTGCCAGCAGTTACGCGGGGGCGATCACTGAAGCTTTCTTT.

V and J are TRBV7-9 and TRBJ1-6; 8 bases are shared with TRBD1. Germline V gene sequence: CDR1 SEHNR, CDR2 FQNEAQ (reference sequence). The J segment lost 6 bases and the V segment lost 6 bases, leaving 13 bases of the junction unmatched. The CDR3 extends over 17 amino acids. CDR3: CASSSGQGSLLNSPLHF. The DNA for the CDR3 is TGTGCCAGCAGTTCTGGACAGGGAAGCCTTCTTAATTCACCCCTCCACTTT.

The gene calls are TRBV30 and TRBJ2-7; 9 positions match TRBD1. With V trimmed by 2 bases and J by 4 bases, 3 bases remained unmatched. Germline V lookup: CDR1 GTSNPN, CDR2 SVGIG (reference sequence). The CDR3 runs to 13 residues. The CDR3 sequence is CAWSRTGVYEQYF. CDR3 sequence (DNA): TGTGCCTGGAGTCGGACAGGGGTTTACGAGCAGTACTTC.

The J gene is TRBJ1-2, the V gene TRBV29-1; 7 bases match TRBD1. With 6 bases clipped from V and 3 bases from J, the junction kept 7 bases outside the gene matches. The CDR3 is made up of 13 amino acids. Per germline, CDR1 SQVTM and CDR2 ANQGSEA. The DNA of the CDR3 is TGCAGCGTCGTAGACAGGGAGGACTATGGCTACACCTTC. Translating gives CSVVDREDYGYTF.

This clone was picked up one time. The V call is TRBV9, the J call TRBJ2-3, with D uncertain. Trimming pared 0 bases from V and 2 bases from J, leaving 10 bases between. This CDR3 is 15 amino acids long. Germline lookup yields CDR1 SGDLS and CDR2 YYNGEE. CDR3 amino acids: CASSVGLGPTDTQYF. The CDR3, as DNA: TGTGCCAGCAGCGTAGGGCTGGGCCCCACAGATACGCAGTATTTT.

This clone was observed many times. The chain has TRBV6-5 and TRBJ1-2; the D gene is possibly TRBD1 (6 bases). The CDR3 consists of 14 residues. Germline V gene sequence: CDR1 MNHEY, CDR2 SVGAGI. V gave up 5 bases and J gave up 6 bases, with 16 bases separating them. This CDR3 reads CASSQQGGSDGYTF. For the CDR3, the DNA is TGTGCCAGCAGTCAACAGGGTGGTAGCGATGGCTACACCTTC.

This chain connects TRBV7-2 to TRBJ2-1; 9 bases fit TRBD2. This CDR3 has 15 amino acids. Trimming cost V 5 bases and J 12 bases; bases outside gene matches: 14. The V gene's germline CDR1 is SGHTA and CDR2 FQGNSA. The CDR3 bases are TGTGCCAGCAGCCCCCCGGGACTAGCCTCTCTGGGGCAGTTCTTC. It is translated as CASSPPGLASLGQFF.